Presented here are 7 T cell receptor beta chains from one specimen sequenced in a study of T cells in Graves' hyperthyroidism and ophthalmopathy. RNA transcripts were the template for amplifying TCR beta CDR3 regions. The TCR CDR3 first-round RT-PCR relied on the HTBI primer set. From the multiplex PCR reads, TCRdb called clonotypes with MiXCR, one entry per CDR3 protein. The repertoire holds over 300,000 distinct CDR3 sequences, around 13% seen once, with approximately 10% in the top ten. The sequencing input was blood. The receptor set was obtained from an older woman with Graves' hyperthyroidism.

This clonotype was seen many times. This rearrangement joins TRBV28 to TRBJ2-7; D perhaps matches TRBD2 (5 bases). The CDR3 is made up of 16 amino acids. The ends were cut back, 5 bases at V and 0 bases at J, with 17 bases in the middle. CDR1 is MDHEN and CDR2 is SYDVKM in the germline V gene. For the CDR3, the DNA is TGTGCCAGCAGTAGCGCTAGCACAGCGAGCTCCTACGAGCAGTACTTC. This gives the protein CASSSASTASSYEQYF.

The gene calls are TRBV7-9 and TRBJ1-5; D unresolved. Per the germline V gene, CDR1 is SEHNR and CDR2 is FQNEAQ (reference sequence). V lost 1 base and J lost 0, with 16 bases in between. This CDR3 contains 18 residues. CDR3 nucleotide sequence: TGTGCCAGCAGCTTAGGTATTCTGGGGTCTAATAGCAATCAGCCCCAGCATTTT. Translated, it gives CASSLGILGSNSNQPQHF. Based on the CDR3 plus reference TRBV7-9 and TRBJ1-5, the full variable domain is DTGVSQNPRHKITKRGQNVTFRCDPISEHNRLYWYRQTLGQGPEFLTYFQNEAQLEKSRLLSDRFSAERPKGSFSTLEIQRTEQGDSAMYLCASSLGILGSNSNQPQHFGDGTRLSIL.

V usage is TRBV14 and J usage is TRBJ2-2; weak D call: TRBD2 (5 bases). Germline lookup yields CDR1 SGHDN and CDR2 FVKESK. V was trimmed by 1 base and J by 1 base, leaving 10 bases between them. The CDR3 spans 16 residues. CDR3 nucleotides: TGTGCCAGCAGCCAAGCGGGGAGCGGGAACACCGGGGAGCTGTTTTTT. Protein sequence: CASSQAGSGNTGELFF. Using reference TRBV14 and TRBJ2-2 for the parts outside the CDR3, the full variable domain is EAGVTQFPSHSVIEKGQTVTLRCDPISGHDNLYWYRRVMGKEIKFLLHFVKESKQDESGMPNNRFLAERTGGTYSTLKVQPAELEDSGVYFCASSQAGSGNTGELFFGEGSRLTVL.

This clonotype was seen more than once but under ten times. CDR3 nucleotide sequence: TGCAGTGCTAGAGATCAGGCGGGAGGGTTTCCGCCCGGGGAGCTGTTTTTT. Translating gives CSARDQAGGFPPGELFF. The chain links TRBV20-1 to TRBJ2-2; 9 bases agree with TRBD2. Germline V gives CDR1 DFQATT, CDR2 SNEGSKA (reference sequence). This CDR3 region has 17 residues. J gave up 6 bases and V 0 bases, and 11 bases lay outside the gene matches.

This clonotype was counted many times. The chain recombines TRBV5-1 with TRBJ2-2; D gene uncertain. CDR1 and CDR2 from the germline V gene are SGHRS and YFSETQ. The CDR3 length is 13 residues. Trimming removed 4 bases from V and 5 bases from J, with 9 bases in between. The chain's CDR3 is CASSPLETGELFF. The DNA of the CDR3 is TGCGCCAGCAGCCCTTTGGAAACCGGGGAGCTGTTTTTT.

There are a few counts of this clonotype. The junction departs from germline at one end; a sequencing error may be responsible. This chain connects TRBV18 to TRBJ2-7, with D possibly being TRBD1 (6 bases). CDR3 length: 12 residues. CDR1 is KGHSH, CDR2 LQKENI, per germline. CDR3 bases: TGTGCCTGCTCACCACAGGGCTACGAGCAGTACTTC. Translating gives CACSPQGYEQYF.

This clonotype was counted only a few times. The chain uses TRBV29-1 and TRBJ2-7; 12 nucleotides line up with TRBD2. The CDR3 covers 14 residues. The V and J ends lost 3 bases and 3 bases, in that order; junction bases with no gene match: 3. Germline loops: CDR1 SQVTM, CDR2 ANQGSEA. The CDR3 protein is CSVESTSGSYEQYF. The CDR3 nucleotides are TGCAGCGTTGAGTCGACTAGCGGGAGCTACGAGCAGTACTTC.